The rows below give T cell receptor beta chains drawn from one sample of a study of T-cell memory formation after mild COVID-19. One entry per CDR3 protein results from TCRdb running MiXCR on the 5' RACE reads. Here the sample spans 450,000 to 650,000 distinct CDR3 sequences, roughly 18% being singletons. Source material: PBMCs or a T cell subset sorted from them (not recorded which). The source is an adult woman who had mild COVID-19 (a few samples of this study predate the infection). Cell type and time point are not known. Both conserved end residues are part of each CDR3. A D gene is named only where the DNA matches it firmly. Expanded clones get a size class; other rows say once, few or many, or leave the size out.

TRBV7-4	TRBJ2-4	NA	NA	CANDILHHRENAAKNIQYF	TGTGCCAACGACATCTTGCACCACAGGGAAAACGCAGCCAAAAACATTCAGTACTTC
TRBV11-2	TRBJ2-3	NA	many	CASSLPPDTQYF	TGTGCCAGCAGCTTACCGCCAGATACGCAGTATTTT
TRBV12-3/TRBV12-4	TRBJ2-6	NA	NA	CASGFGANVLTF	TGTGCCAGCGGGTTTGGGGCCAACGTCCTGACTTTC
TRBV5-1	TRBJ1-1	NA	NA	CASSLGVQGEAFF	TGCGCCAGCAGCTTGGGGGTCCAGGGAGAAGCTTTCTTT
TRBV5-1	TRBJ2-1	NA	many	CASSSGGPEQFF	TGCGCCAGCAGCTCCGGTGGACCCGAGCAGTTCTTC
TRBV7-8	TRBJ2-2	NA	few	CASSLELAEGELFF	TGTGCCAGCAGCTTAGAGCTTGCTGAGGGGGAGCTGTTTTTT
TRBV9	TRBJ2-7	TRBD1	few	CASSAVPGQGLQYF	TGTGCCAGCAGCGCCGTCCCGGGACAGGGACTGCAGTACTTC
TRBV20-1	TRBJ1-2	NA	NA	CSARRSTSTTTLTLNYGYTF	TGCAGTGCTAGACGTTCCACATCGACAACAACCCTCACCCTTAACTATGGCTACACCTTC
TRBV18	TRBJ1-6	NA	few	CASSTSGVQNSPLHF	TGTGCCAGCTCAACCTCAGGGGTGCAAAATTCACCCCTCCACTTT
TRBV6-5	TRBJ2-6	NA	NA	CASSYPSSVYGANVLTF	TGTGCCAGCAGTTACCCTAGCAGCGTTTATGGGGCCAACGTCCTGACTTTC
TRBV12-3/TRBV12-4	TRBJ1-1	NA	few	CASIIGGVNTEAFF	TGTGCCAGCATCATAGGTGGGGTGAACACTGAAGCTTTCTTT
TRBV14	TRBJ1-1	TRBD1	NA	CASSPGQGRQAFF	TGTGCCAGCAGCCCGGGACAGGGGCGCCAAGCTTTCTTT
TRBV30	TRBJ1-1	NA	NA	CAWSVGPEGNTEAFF	TGTGCCTGGAGTGTAGGCCCGGAGGGGAACACTGAAGCTTTCTTT
TRBV6-2/TRBV6-3	TRBJ1-1	NA	few	CASRLGRILNTEAFF	TGTGCCAGCAGACTCGGACGGATACTGAACACTGAAGCTTTCTTT
TRBV7-3	TRBJ2-1	TRBD2	NA	CASSLMGGLAAYNEQFF	TGTGCCAGCAGCTTAATGGGAGGACTAGCAGCCTACAATGAGCAGTTCTTC
TRBV11-2	TRBJ2-1	NA	NA	CASSFRGMSYNEQFF	TGTGCCAGCAGCTTCCGCGGGATGTCCTACAATGAGCAGTTCTTC
TRBV3-1	TRBJ2-1	NA	NA	CASSQGRNEQFF	TGTGCCAGCAGCCAAGGAAGGAATGAGCAGTTCTTC
TRBV6-5	TRBJ2-1	NA	few	CASSRHTATTNNEQFF	TGTGCCAGCAGCCGACATACAGCGACCACCAACAATGAGCAGTTCTTC
TRBV13	TRBJ2-3	NA	few	CASSSLVPGPPDTQYF	TGTGCCAGCAGCTCTCTAGTCCCAGGGCCGCCAGATACGCAGTATTTT
TRBV15	TRBJ2-7	TRBD2	NA	CATSRAPGLAGGTYEQYF	TGTGCCACCAGCAGAGCTCCGGGACTAGCGGGAGGAACCTACGAGCAGTACTTC
TRBV7-3	TRBJ2-5	TRBD1	NA	CASSLTQQGRETQYF	TGTGCCAGCAGCTTAACTCAACAGGGGAGAGAGACCCAGTACTTC
TRBV7-8	TRBJ2-3	TRBD2	NA	CASSLVWASGITDTQYF	TGTGCCAGCAGCTTAGTTTGGGCTAGCGGGATTACAGATACGCAGTATTTT
TRBV5-1	TRBJ2-5	NA	many	CASRVRSRSWYQETQYF	TGCGCCAGCAGAGTCCGTTCCCGCTCGTGGTACCAAGAGACCCAGTACTTC
TRBV24-1	TRBJ1-3	NA	NA	CATSTGKGNTIYF	TGTGCCACCAGCACAGGGAAAGGAAACACCATATATTTT
TRBV5-4	TRBJ1-6	NA	once	CASSLVGANNSPLHF	TGTGCCAGCAGCTTGGTGGGGGCAAATAATTCACCCCTCCACTTT
TRBV7-9	TRBJ1-1	NA	NA	CASSYGSDTEAFF	TGTGCCAGCAGCTATGGAAGCGACACTGAAGCTTTCTTT
TRBV19	TRBJ1-1	NA	few	CASSLPSPRDTEAFF	TGTGCCAGTAGTTTGCCGTCTCCGAGGGACACTGAAGCTTTCTTT
TRBV2	TRBJ2-5	TRBD1	NA	CASRLTGPRETQYF	TGTGCCAGCAGGCTGACAGGGCCGAGGGAGACCCAGTACTTC
TRBV29-1	TRBJ1-2	NA	few	CSANTKGRGYTF	TGCAGCGCCAACACTAAGGGAAGAGGCTACACCTTC
TRBV7-9	TRBJ2-4	NA	NA	CASSPLEGGKNIQYF	TGTGCCAGCAGCCCGCTGGAGGGGGGCAAAAACATTCAGTACTTC
TRBV12-3/TRBV12-4	TRBJ1-3	NA	NA	CASSPNRVFSGNTIYF	TGTGCCAGCAGTCCAAATCGGGTATTCTCTGGAAACACCATATATTTT
TRBV7-9	TRBJ2-3	NA	once	CASSSSSGTDTQYF	TGTGCCAGCAGCTCCAGTAGCGGAACAGATACGCAGTATTTT
TRBV5-6	TRBJ1-2	TRBD1	NA	CASSPQGAIANYGYTF	TGTGCCAGCAGCCCCCAGGGGGCCATAGCTAACTATGGCTACACCTTC
TRBV11-3	TRBJ2-1	NA	NA	CASSSPRIRADSSYNEQFF	TGTGCCAGCAGCTCCCCCCGCATAAGGGCGGATAGCTCCTACAATGAGCAGTTCTTC
TRBV4-1	TRBJ2-7	TRBD2	NA	CASSQSAVASGGYEQYF	TGCGCCAGCAGCCAATCTGCGGTTGCTAGCGGGGGCTACGAGCAGTACTTC
TRBV3-1	TRBJ2-1	TRBD2	NA	CASSHVLAGEPYNEQFF	TGTGCCAGCAGCCACGTACTAGCGGGGGAGCCCTACAATGAGCAGTTCTTC
TRBV5-5	TRBJ1-5	NA	NA	CASSSTTRDGQPQHF	TGTGCCAGCAGCTCGACAACTCGGGACGGTCAGCCCCAGCATTTT
TRBV20-1	TRBJ1-3	NA	NA	CSVSQGSAGNTIYF	TGCAGTGTCTCCCAGGGATCCGCTGGAAACACCATATATTTT
TRBV4-1	TRBJ2-1	TRBD2	NA	CASSHPPSGGRNEQFF	TGCGCCAGCAGCCATCCCCCTAGCGGGGGAAGGAATGAGCAGTTCTTC
TRBV6-4	TRBJ2-1	NA	NA	CASSETLQHEQFF	TGTGCCAGCAGTGAGACCCTCCAACATGAGCAGTTCTTC
TRBV5-1	TRBJ2-1	NA	many	CASGSQGNEQFF	TGCGCCAGCGGGTCTCAGGGAAATGAGCAGTTCTTC
TRBV7-9	TRBJ2-7	NA	NA	CASSLGQEKEQYF	TGTGCCAGCAGCTTAGGCCAGGAGAAAGAGCAGTACTTC
TRBV20-1	TRBJ2-7	NA	NA	CSASTAQDEQYF	TGCAGTGCTAGTACCGCCCAGGACGAGCAGTACTTC
TRBV6-1	TRBJ1-5	NA	NA	CASKRGRGASNQPQHF	TGTGCCAGCAAGAGGGGACGGGGGGCTAGCAATCAGCCCCAGCATTTT
TRBV12-3/TRBV12-4	TRBJ1-1	NA	few	CASSLRPTEAFF	TGTGCCAGCAGTTTAAGGCCCACTGAAGCTTTCTTT
TRBV10-3	TRBJ2-3	TRBD2	many	CAISGTSGHTQYF	TGTGCCATCAGCGGGACTAGCGGGCATACGCAGTATTTT
TRBV3-1	TRBJ1-6	NA	NA	CASSQDEGGGSPLHF	TGTGCCAGCAGCCAAGATGAAGGCGGGGGTTCACCCCTCCACTTT
TRBV20-1	TRBJ2-5	NA	few	CSATSVETQYF	TGCAGTGCCACTAGTGTGGAGACCCAGTACTTC
TRBV6-6	TRBJ1-3	NA	few	CASSPWDGNTIYF	TGTGCCAGCAGTCCGTGGGATGGAAACACCATATATTTT
TRBV9	TRBJ2-3	TRBD2	NA	CASSALGTSGGRTDTQYF	TGTGCCAGCAGCGCCCTCGGGACTAGCGGGGGGCGAACAGATACGCAGTATTTT
TRBV24-1	TRBJ2-2	TRBD2	few	CATSAGRLGLAGTGELFF	TGTGCCACCAGTGCCGGGAGGTTGGGACTAGCGGGGACCGGGGAGCTGTTTTTT
TRBV6-5	TRBJ1-2	TRBD1	NA	CASSYIGQVYGYTF	TGTGCCAGCAGCTATATAGGACAGGTCTATGGCTACACCTTC
TRBV4-1	TRBJ1-2	NA	NA	CASSAANYGYTF	TGCGCCAGCAGCGCAGCAAACTATGGCTACACCTTC